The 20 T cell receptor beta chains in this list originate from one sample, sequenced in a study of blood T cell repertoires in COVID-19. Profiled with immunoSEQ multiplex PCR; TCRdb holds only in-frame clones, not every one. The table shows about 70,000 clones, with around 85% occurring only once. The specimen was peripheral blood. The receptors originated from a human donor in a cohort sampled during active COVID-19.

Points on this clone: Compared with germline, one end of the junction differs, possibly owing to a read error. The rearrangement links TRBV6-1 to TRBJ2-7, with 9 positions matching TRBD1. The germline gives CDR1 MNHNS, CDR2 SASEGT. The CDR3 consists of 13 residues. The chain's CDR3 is CASSEVVNRGPDF. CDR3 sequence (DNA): TGTGCCAGCAGTGAAGTTGTAAACAGGGGGCCGGACTTC.

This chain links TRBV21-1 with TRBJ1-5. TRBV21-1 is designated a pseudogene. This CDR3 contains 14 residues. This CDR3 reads CASSPTRGGQPQHF. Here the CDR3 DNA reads TGTGCCAGCAGTCCCACGCGGGGAGGTCAGCCCCAGCATTTT.

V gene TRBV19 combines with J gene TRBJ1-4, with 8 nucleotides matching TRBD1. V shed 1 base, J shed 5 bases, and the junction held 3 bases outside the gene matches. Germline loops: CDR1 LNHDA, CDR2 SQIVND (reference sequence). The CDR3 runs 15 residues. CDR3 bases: TGTGCCAGTAGTATAGGACAGGGGAGGAATGAAAAACTGTTTTTT. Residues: CASSIGQGRNEKLFF.

The CDR3 region is CASSLCLRDSMNTEAFF. DNA for the CDR3: TGTGCCAGCAGCCTTTGCCTGAGGGACAGCATGAACACTGAAGCTTTCTTT. This chain joins TRBV14 and TRBJ1-1; 7 bases match TRBD1. Germline V gene data show CDR1 as SGHDN and CDR2 as FVKESK. CDR3 length: 17 amino acids. J lost 0 bases, V lost 4 bases, and 11 bases had no gene match. Supplemented by reference TRBV14 and TRBJ1-1, the full variable domain reads EAGVTQFPSHSVIEKGQTVTLRCDPISGHDNLYWYRRVMGKEIKFLLHFVKESKQDESGMPNNRFLAERTGGTYSTLKVQPAELEDSGVYFCASSLCLRDSMNTEAFFGQGTRLTVV.

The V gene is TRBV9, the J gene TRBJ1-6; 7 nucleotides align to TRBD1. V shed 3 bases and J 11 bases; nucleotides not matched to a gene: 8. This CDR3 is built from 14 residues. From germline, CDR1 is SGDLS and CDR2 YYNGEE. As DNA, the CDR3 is TGTGCCAGCAGCGGCGGGCCTCAGGGGGCACCCCTCCACTTT. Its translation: CASSGGPQGAPLHF.

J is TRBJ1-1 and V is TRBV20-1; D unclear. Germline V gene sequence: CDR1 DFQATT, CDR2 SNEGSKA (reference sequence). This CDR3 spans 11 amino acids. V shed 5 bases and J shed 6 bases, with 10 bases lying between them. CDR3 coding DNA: TGCAGTGCTCGAGTCGAGGCTGAAGCTTTCTTT. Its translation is CSARVEAEAFF.

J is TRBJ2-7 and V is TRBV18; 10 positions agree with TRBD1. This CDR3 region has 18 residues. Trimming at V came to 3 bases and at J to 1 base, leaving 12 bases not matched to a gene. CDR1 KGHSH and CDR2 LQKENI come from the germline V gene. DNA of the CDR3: TGTGCCAGCTCACCGCGGGGGCCCGGGACAGGGGTTTCCTACGAGCAGTACTTC. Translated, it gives CASSPRGPGTGVSYEQYF.

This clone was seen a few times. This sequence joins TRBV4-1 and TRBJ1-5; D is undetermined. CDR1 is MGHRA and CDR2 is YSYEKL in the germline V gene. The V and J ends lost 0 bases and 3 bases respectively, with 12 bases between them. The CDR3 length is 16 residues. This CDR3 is CASSQDTSGSNQPQHF. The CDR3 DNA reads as TGCGCCAGCAGCCAAGATACTTCGGGTTCCAATCAGCCCCAGCATTTT.

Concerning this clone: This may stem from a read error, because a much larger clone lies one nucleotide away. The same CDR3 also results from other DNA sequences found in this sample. For the CDR3, the DNA is TGTGCCAGCAGCTTGCCGGGGGGGAGGGCTAGATCACCCCTCCACTTT. Translating it yields CASSLPGGRARSPLHF. The chain recombines TRBV5-5 with TRBJ1-6, with D maybe TRBD1 (5 bases). The CDR3 runs 16 residues. Trimming stripped 1 base from V and 10 bases from J, with 18 bases between. Germline CDR1 and CDR2: SGHKS and YYEKEE (reference sequence).

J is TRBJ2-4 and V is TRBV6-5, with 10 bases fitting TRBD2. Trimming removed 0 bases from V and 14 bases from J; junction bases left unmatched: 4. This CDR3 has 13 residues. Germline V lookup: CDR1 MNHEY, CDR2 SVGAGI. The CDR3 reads CASSYSVAGGKYF. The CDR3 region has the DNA TGTGCCAGCAGTTACTCTGTAGCGGGGGGAAAGTACTTC.

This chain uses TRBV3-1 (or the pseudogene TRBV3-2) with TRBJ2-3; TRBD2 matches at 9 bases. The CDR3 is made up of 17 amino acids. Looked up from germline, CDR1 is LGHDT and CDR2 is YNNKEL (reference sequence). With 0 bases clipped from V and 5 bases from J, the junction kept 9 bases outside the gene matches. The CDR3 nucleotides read TGTGCCAGCAGCCAAGATTGGGCGGGGGGGCCTCGAGATACGCAGTATTTT. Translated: CASSQDWAGGPRDTQYF.

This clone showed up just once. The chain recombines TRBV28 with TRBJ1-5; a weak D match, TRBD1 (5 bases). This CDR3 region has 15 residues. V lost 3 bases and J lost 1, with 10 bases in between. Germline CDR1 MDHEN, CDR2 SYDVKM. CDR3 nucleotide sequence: TGTGCCAGCAGTTTTATGGGGCGAAGCAATCAGCCCCAGCATTTT. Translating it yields CASSFMGRSNQPQHF.

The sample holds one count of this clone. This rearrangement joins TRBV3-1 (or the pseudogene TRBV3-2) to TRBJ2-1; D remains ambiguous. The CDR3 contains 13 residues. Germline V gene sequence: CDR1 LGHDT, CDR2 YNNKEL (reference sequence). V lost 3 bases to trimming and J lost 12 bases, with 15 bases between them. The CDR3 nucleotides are TGTGCCAGCAGCCAGGATAGACGAGGTGGGCAGTTCTTC. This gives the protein CASSQDRRGGQFF.

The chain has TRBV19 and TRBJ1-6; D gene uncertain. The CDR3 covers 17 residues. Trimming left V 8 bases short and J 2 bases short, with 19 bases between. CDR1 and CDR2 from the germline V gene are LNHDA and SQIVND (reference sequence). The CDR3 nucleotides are TGTGCCAGTTCTAGAGACGTTCAAAATACCTATAATTCACCCCTCCACTTT. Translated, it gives CASSRDVQNTYNSPLHF.

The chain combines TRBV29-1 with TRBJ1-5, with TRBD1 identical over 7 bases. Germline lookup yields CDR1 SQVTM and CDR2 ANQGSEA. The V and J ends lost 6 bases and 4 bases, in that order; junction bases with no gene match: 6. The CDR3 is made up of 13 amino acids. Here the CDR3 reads CSVGDSWNQPQHF. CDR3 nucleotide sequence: TGCAGCGTGGGGGACAGCTGGAATCAGCCCCAGCATTTT.

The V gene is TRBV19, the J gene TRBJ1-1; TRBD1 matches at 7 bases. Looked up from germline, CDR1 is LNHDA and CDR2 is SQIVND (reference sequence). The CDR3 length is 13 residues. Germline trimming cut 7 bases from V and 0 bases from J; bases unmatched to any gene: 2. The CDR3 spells CASKDRLNTEAFF. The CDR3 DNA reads TGTGCCAGTAAGGACAGGTTGAACACTGAAGCTTTCTTT. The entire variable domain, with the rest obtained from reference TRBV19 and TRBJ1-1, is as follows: DGGITQSPKYLFRKEGQNVTLSCEQNLNHDAMYWYRQDPGQGLRLIYYSQIVNDFQKGDIAEGYSVSREKKESFPLTVTSAQKNPTAFYLCASKDRLNTEAFFGQGTRLTVV.

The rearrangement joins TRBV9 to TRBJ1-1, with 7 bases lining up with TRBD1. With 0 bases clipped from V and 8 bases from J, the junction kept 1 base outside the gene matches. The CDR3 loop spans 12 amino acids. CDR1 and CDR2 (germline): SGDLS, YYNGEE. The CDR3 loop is CASSVEGAEAFF. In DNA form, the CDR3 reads TGTGCCAGCAGCGTAGAGGGGGCGGAAGCTTTCTTT.

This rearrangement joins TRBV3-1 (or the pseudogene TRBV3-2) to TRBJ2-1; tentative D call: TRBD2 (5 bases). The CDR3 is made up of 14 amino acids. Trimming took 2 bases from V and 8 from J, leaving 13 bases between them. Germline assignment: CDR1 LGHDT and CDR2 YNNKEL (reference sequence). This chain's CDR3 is CASSQQLTRDEQFF. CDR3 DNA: TGTGCCAGCAGCCAACAGTTAACTAGGGATGAGCAGTTCTTC.

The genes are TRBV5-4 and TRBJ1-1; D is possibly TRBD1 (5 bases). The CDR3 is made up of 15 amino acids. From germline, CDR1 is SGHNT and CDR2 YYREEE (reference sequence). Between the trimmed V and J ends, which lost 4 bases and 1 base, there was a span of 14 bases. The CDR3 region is CASSLRVSGNTEAFF. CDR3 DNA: TGTGCCAGCAGCCTCAGGGTGTCCGGGAACACTGAAGCTTTCTTT.

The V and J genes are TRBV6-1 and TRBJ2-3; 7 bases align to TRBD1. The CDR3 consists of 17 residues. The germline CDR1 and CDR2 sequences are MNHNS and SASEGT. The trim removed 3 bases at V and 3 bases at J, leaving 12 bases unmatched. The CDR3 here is CASSDLTGARVTDTQYF. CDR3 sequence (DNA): TGTGCCAGCAGTGATCTCACAGGGGCGCGGGTGACAGATACGCAGTATTTT.